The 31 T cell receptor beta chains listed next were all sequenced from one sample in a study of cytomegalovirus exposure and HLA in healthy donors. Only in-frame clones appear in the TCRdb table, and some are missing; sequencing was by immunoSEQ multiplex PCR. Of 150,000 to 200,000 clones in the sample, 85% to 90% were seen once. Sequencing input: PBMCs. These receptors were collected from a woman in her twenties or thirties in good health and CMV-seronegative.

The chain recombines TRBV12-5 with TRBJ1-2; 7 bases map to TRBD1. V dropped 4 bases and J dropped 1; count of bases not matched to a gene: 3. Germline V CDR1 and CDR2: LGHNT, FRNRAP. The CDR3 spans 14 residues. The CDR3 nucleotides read TGTGCTAGTGGTTCCCGGGACAGTAACTATGGCTACACCTTC. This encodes CASGSRDSNYGYTF.

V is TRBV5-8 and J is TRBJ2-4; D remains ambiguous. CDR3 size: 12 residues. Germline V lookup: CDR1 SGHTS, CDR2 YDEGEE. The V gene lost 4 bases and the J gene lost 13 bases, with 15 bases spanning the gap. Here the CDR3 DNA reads TGTGCCAGCAGCCCCCGTGTCCGACTCCAGTACTTC. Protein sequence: CASSPRVRLQYF. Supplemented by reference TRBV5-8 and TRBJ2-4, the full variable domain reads EAGVTQSPTHLIKTRGQQATLRCSPISGHTSVYWYQQALGLGLQFLLWYDEGEERNRGNFPPRFSGRQFPNYSSELNVNALELEDSALYLCASSPRVRLQYFGAGTRLSVL.

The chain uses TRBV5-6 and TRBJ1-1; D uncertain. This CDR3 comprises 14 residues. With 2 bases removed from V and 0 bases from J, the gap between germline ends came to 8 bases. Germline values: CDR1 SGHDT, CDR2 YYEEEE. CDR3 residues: CASSFNDLNTEAFF. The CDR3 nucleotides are TGTGCCAGCAGCTTTAATGACCTGAACACTGAAGCTTTCTTT.

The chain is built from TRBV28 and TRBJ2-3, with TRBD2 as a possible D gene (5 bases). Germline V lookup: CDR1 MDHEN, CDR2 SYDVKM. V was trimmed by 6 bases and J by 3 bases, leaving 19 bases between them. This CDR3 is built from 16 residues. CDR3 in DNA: TGTGCCAGCAGCGAAAAGGACTCCAGGCGAACAGATACGCAGTATTTT. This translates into CASSEKDSRRTDTQYF.

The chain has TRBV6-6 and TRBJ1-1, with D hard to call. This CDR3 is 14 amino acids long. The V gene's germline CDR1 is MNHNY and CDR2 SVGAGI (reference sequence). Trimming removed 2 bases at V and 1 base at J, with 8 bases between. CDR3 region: CASSYAGRNTEAFF. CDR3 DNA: TGTGCCAGCAGTTACGCTGGCAGGAACACTGAAGCTTTCTTT.

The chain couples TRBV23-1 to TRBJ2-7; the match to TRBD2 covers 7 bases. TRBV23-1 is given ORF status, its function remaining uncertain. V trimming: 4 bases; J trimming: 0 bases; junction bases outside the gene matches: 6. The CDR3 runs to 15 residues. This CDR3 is CASSRGLVDSYEQYF. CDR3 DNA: TGCGCCAGCAGTCGAGGACTAGTCGACTCCTACGAGCAGTACTTC.

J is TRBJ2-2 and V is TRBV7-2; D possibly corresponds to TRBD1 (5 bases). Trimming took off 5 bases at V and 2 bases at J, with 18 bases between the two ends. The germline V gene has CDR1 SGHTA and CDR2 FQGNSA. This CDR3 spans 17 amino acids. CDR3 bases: TGTGCCAGCAGCCCCTCGAAGGGCAGGGCCAACACCGGGGAGCTGTTTTTT. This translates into CASSPSKGRANTGELFF.

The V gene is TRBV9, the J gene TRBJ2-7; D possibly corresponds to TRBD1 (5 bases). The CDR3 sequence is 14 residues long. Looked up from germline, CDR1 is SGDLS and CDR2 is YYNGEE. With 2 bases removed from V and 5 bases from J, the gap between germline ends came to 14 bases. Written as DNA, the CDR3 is TGTGCCAGCAGCGTTGGGGCCCCCAGGGACGAGCAGTACTTC. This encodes CASSVGAPRDEQYF.

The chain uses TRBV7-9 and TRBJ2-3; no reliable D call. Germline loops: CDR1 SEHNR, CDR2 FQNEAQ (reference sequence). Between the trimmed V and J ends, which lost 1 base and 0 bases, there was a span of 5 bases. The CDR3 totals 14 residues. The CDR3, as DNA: TGTGCCAGCAGCTTAGTTGGAAGCACAGATACGCAGTATTTT. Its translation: CASSLVGSTDTQYF.

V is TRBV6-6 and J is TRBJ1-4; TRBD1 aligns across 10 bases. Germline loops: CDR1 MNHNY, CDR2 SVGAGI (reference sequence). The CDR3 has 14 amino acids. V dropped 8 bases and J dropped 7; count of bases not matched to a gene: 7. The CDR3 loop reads CASYGRDRGEKLFF. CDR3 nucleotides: TGTGCCAGCTATGGGCGGGACAGGGGTGAAAAACTGTTTTTT.

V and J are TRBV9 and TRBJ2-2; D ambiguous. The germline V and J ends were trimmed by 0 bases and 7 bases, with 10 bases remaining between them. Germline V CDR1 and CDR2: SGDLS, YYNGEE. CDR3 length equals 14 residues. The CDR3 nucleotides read TGTGCCAGCAGCGTAGTAGAATATGGCGGGGAGCTGTTTTTT. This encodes CASSVVEYGGELFF. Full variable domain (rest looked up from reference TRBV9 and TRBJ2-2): DSGVTQTPKHLITATGQRVTLRCSPRSGDLSVYWYQQSLDQGLQFLIQYYNGEERAKGNILERFSAQQFPDLHSELNLSSLELGDSALYFCASSVVEYGGELFFGEGSRLTVL.

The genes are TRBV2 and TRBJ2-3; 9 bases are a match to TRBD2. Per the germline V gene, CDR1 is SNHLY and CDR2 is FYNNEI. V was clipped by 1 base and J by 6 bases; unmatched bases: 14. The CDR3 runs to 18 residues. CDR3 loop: CASSEGLGLALSRDTQYF. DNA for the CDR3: TGTGCCAGCAGTGAAGGGTTGGGACTAGCTTTATCACGGGATACGCAGTATTTT. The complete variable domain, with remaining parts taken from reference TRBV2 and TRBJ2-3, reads EPEVTQTPSHQVTQMGQEVILRCVPISNHLYFYWYRQILGQKVEFLVSFYNNEISEKSEIFDDQFSVERPDGSNFTLKIRSTKLEDSAMYFCASSEGLGLALSRDTQYFGPGTRLTVL.

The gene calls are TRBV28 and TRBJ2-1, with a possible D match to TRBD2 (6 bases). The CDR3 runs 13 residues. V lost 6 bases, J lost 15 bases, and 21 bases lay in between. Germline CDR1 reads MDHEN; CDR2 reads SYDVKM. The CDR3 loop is CASRPGWDSLLFF. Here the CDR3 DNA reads TGTGCCAGCAGACCCGGCTGGGACTCCCTTCTGTTCTTC.

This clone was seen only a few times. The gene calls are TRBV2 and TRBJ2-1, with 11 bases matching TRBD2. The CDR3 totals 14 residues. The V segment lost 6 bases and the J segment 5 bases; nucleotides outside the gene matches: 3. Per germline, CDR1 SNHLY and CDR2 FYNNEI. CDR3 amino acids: CASRGTSGNNEQFF. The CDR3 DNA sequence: TGTGCCAGCAGGGGGACTAGCGGCAACAATGAGCAGTTCTTC.

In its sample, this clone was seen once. The CDR3 reads CASRAGFPNTGELFF. The DNA for the CDR3 is TGTGCCAGCAGGGCAGGGTTTCCGAACACCGGGGAGCTGTTTTTT. This chain links TRBV28 with TRBJ2-2, with D maybe TRBD1 (5 bases). CDR3 size: 15 residues. CDR1 and CDR2 (germline): MDHEN, SYDVKM. Trimming stripped 6 bases from V and 0 bases from J, with 11 bases between.

The CDR3 nucleotides read TGTGCCAGCAGCATGTTGAGGGGGAGCTCCTACGAGCAGTACTTC. It is translated as CASSMLRGSSYEQYF. V usage is TRBV7-9 and J usage is TRBJ2-7, with D possibly TRBD1 on 6 matching bases. V lost 5 bases and J lost 0, with 14 bases in between. CDR3 size: 15 residues. The germline CDR1 and CDR2 sequences are SEHNR and FQNEAQ (reference sequence).

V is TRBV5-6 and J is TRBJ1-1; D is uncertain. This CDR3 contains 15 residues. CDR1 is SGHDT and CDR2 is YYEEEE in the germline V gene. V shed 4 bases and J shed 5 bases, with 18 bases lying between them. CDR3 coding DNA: TGTGCCAGCAGCCATCCCCGCGGGGTCCAGACTGAAGCTTTCTTT. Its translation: CASSHPRGVQTEAFF.

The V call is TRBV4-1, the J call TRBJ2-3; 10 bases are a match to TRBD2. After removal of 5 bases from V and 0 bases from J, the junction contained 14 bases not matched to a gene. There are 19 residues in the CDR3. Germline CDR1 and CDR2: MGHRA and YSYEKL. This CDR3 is CASSSRLGAGGPSTDTQYF. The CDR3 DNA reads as TGCGCCAGCAGCTCACGTCTAGGAGCGGGGGGGCCGAGCACAGATACGCAGTATTTT.

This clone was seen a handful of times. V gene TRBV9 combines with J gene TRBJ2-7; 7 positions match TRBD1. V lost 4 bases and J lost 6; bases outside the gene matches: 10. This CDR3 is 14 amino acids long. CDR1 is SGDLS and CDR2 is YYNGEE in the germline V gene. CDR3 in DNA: TGTGCCAGCAGCACTGGACAGGAATTTGCCGAGCAGTACTTC. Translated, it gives CASSTGQEFAEQYF.

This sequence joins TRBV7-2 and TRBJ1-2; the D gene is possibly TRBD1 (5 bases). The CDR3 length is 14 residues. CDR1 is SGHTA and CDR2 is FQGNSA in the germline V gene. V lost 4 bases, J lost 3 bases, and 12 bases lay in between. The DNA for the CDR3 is TGTGCCAGCAGCTCCTACCAGGGCTACTATGGCTACACCTTC. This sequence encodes CASSSYQGYYGYTF. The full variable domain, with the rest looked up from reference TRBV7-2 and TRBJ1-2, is GAGVSQSPSNKVTEKGKDVELRCDPISGHTALYWYRQSLGQGLEFLIYFQGNSAPDKSGLPSDRFSAERTGGSVSTLTIQRTQQEDSAVYLCASSSYQGYYGYTFGSGTRLTVV.

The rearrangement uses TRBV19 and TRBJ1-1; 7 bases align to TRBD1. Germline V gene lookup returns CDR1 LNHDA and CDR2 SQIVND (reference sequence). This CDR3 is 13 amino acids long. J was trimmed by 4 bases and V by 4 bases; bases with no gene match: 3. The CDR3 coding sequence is TGTGCCAGTAGTAAGGGGGCAGGCACTGAAGCTTTCTTT. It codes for CASSKGAGTEAFF. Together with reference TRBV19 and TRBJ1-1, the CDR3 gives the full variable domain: DGGITQSPKYLFRKEGQNVTLSCEQNLNHDAMYWYRQDPGQGLRLIYYSQIVNDFQKGDIAEGYSVSREKKESFPLTVTSAQKNPTAFYLCASSKGAGTEAFFGQGTRLTVV.

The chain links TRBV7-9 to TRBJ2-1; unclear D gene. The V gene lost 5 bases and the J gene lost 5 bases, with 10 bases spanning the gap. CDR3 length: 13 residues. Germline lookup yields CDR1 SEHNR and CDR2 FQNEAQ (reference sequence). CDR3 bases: TGTGCCAGCAGCCTGACCGCGAACAATGAGCAGTTCTTC. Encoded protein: CASSLTANNEQFF.

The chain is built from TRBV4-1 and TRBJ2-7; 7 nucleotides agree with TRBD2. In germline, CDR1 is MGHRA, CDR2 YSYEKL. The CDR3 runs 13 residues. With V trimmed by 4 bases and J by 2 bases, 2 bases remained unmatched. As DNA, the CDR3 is TGCGCCAGCAGCCCTGGACTAGCCTACGAGCAGTACTTC. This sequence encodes CASSPGLAYEQYF.

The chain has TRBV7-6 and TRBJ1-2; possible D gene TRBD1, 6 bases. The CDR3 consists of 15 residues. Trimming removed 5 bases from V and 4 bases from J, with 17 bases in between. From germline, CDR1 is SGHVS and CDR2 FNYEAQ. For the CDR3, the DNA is TGTGCCAGCAGCCTTAGCTTACAGGGCCTCTATGGCTACACCTTC. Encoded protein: CASSLSLQGLYGYTF.

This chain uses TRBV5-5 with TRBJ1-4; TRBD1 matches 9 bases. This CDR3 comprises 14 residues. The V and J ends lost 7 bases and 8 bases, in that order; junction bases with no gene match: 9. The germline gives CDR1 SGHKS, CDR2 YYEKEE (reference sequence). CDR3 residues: CASGMTGGREKLFF. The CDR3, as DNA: TGTGCCAGCGGCATGACAGGGGGACGGGAAAAACTGTTTTTT.

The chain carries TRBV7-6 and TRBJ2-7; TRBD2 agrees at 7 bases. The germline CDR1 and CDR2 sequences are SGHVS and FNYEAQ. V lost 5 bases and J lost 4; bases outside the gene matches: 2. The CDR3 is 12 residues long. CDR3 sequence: CASSPGGYEQYF. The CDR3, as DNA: TGTGCCAGCAGCCCCGGGGGGTACGAGCAGTACTTC.

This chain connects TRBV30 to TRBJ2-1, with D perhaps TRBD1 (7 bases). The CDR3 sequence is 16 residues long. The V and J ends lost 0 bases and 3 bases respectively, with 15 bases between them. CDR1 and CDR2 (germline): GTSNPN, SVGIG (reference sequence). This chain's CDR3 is CAWSVTAGQLYNEQFF. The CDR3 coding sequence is TGTGCCTGGAGTGTAACCGCGGGACAGCTCTACAATGAGCAGTTCTTC.

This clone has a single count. CDR3 loop: CASSLGTSGSLYNEQFF. CDR3 in DNA: TGCGCCAGCAGCTTGGGGACTAGCGGGAGTTTGTACAATGAGCAGTTCTTC. This chain links TRBV5-1 with TRBJ2-1; 13 bases line up with TRBD2. This CDR3 region has 17 residues. V shed 0 bases and J 4 bases; nucleotides not matched to a gene: 4. Germline CDR1 reads SGHRS; CDR2 reads YFSETQ.

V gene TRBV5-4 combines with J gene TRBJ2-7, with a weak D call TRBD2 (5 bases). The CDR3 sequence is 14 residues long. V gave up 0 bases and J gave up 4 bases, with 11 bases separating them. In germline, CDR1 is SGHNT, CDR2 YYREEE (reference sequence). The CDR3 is CASSLAALEYEQYF. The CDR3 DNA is TGTGCCAGCAGCTTGGCCGCACTAGAATACGAGCAGTACTTC. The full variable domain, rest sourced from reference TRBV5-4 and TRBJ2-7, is ETGVTQSPTHLIKTRGQQVTLRCSSQSGHNTVSWYQQALGQGPQFIFQYYREEENGRGNFPPRFSGLQFPNYSSELNVNALELDDSALYLCASSLAALEYEQYFGPGTRLTVT.

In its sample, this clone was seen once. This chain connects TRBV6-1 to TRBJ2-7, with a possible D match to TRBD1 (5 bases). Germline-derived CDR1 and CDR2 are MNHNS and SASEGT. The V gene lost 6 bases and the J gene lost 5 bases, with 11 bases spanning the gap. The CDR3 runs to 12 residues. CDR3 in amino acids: CASRGRSDEQYF. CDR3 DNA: TGTGCCAGCAGGGGGCGGTCAGACGAGCAGTACTTC.

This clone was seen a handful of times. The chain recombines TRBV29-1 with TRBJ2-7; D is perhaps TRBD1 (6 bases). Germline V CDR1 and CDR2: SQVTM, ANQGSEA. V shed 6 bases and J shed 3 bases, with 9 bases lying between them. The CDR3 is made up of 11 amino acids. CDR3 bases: TGCAGCGTATGGACAGACTACGAGCAGTACTTC. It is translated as CSVWTDYEQYF.